A selection of T cell receptor beta chains follows, all from one sample in a study of T cell responses to AZD1222 COVID-19 vaccine. The method was immunoSEQ multiplex PCR; TCRdb's version includes in-frame clones alone and lacks a portion of them. The repertoire holds around 120,000 clones, with about 90% as singletons. The starting material was peripheral blood, obtained on day 0 of MenACWY control vaccination. The receptors stem from an adult in good health. The CDR3 runs from the conserved cysteine through the conserved F or W. The D gene is left open where the match is weak. Clone size is given for some rows only: seen once, a few or many times, or a class if the clone is expanded.

>-|TRBJ2-7|-|TRBV18
TGTGCCAGCTCACCCCTGGGACCTGGATCCTACGAGCAGTACTTC
CASSPLGPGSYEQYF
>TRBD2|TRBJ2-5|-|TRBV5-4
TGTGCCAGCAGCCCAACTAGCGGGAGAGAGACCCAGTACTTC
CASSPTSGRETQYF
>-|TRBJ2-2|-|TRBV7-3
TGTGCCAGCAGCTTACCGGGAGCCACCGGGGAGCTGTTTTTT
CASSLPGATGELFF
>-|TRBJ2-7|once|TRBV24-1
TGTGCCACCAGGGGCACTCTCAAGTCCTACGAGCAGTACTTC
CATRGTLKSYEQYF
>-|TRBJ1-5|-|TRBV6-5
TGTGCCAGCTCAACGCAGGGCAGTCAGCCCCAGCATTTT
CASSTQGSQPQHF
>TRBD1|TRBJ1-2|once|TRBV2
TGTGCCCCCAGGGACAGGTTCGATGATGGCTACACCTTC
CAPRDRFDDGYTF
>TRBD2|TRBJ2-3|-|TRBV2
TGTGCCAGCAGCGGACTAGCGACAGATACGCAGTATTTT
CASSGLATDTQYF
>TRBD2|TRBJ2-3|-|TRBV9
TGTGCCAGCGGGACCAGACCCGGCGGGGGAGATACGCAGTATTTT
CASGTRPGGGDTQYF
>TRBD1|TRBJ1-2|-|TRBV2
TGTGCCAGCACCCCACGGCAGGGGGAGTATGGCTACACCTTC
CASTPRQGEYGYTF
>-|TRBJ2-5|-|TRBV28
TGTGCCAGCAGTTTCACCCAAGCACAAGAGACCCAGTACTTC
CASSFTQAQETQYF
>TRBD2|TRBJ2-1|-|TRBV4-1
TGCGCCAGCAGCCAAGACCAACTAGCGGGAGGTCAAAATGAGCAGTTCTTC
CASSQDQLAGGQNEQFF
>TRBD1|TRBJ1-1|-|TRBV4-2
TGTGCCAGCAGCCAGCGGGGGACAGGGGGCGCGAACACTGAAGCTTTCTTT
CASSQRGTGGANTEAFF
>-|TRBJ2-7|-|TRBV6-5
TGTGCCAGCAGGGACAGATACGAGCAGTACTTC
CASRDRYEQYF
>TRBD1|TRBJ2-7|-|TRBV6-6
TGTGCCAGCAGTTACACCGGACAGGGGGCTTACGAGCAGTACTTC
CASSYTGQGAYEQYF
>TRBD1|TRBJ1-5|-|TRBV13
TGTGCCAGCAGCCCCCGAGGAGGGGGCGCCTATCAGCCCCAGCATTTT
CASSPRGGGAYQPQHF
>-|TRBJ1-3|-|TRBV4-1
TGCGCCAGCAGCCACGCCTCCGGAAACACCATATATTTT
CASSHASGNTIYF
>-|TRBJ2-1|-|TRBV5-1
TGCGCCAGCAACGTCGAGCGACCTTCAGGGGAGCAGTTCTTC
CASNVERPSGEQFF
>TRBD2|TRBJ2-1|-|TRBV4-1
TGCGCCAGCAGCGGACTAGCGCAGAGCTCCTACAATGAGCAGTTCTTC
CASSGLAQSSYNEQFF
>TRBD2|TRBJ2-1|-|TRBV14
TGTGCCAGCAGCCGAGGACTAGCGGGAGGGACGAGCTCCTACAATGAGCAGTTCTTC
CASSRGLAGGTSSYNEQFF
>-|TRBJ1-2|once|TRBV10-3
TGTGCCATCAGTGAGTCCCAGACGGGAAACTATGGCTACACCTTC
CAISESQTGNYGYTF
>-|TRBJ2-7|few|TRBV28
TGTGCCAGCGCCCCCACGTGGGGGCGTGTAGCCGAGCAGTACTTC
CASAPTWGRVAEQYF
>TRBD2|TRBJ2-2|once|TRBV27
TGTGCCAGCAGAACCGGACCGACTAGCGACTACACCGGGGAGCTGTTTTTT
CASRTGPTSDYTGELFF
>TRBD2|TRBJ2-1|-|TRBV7-3
TGTGCCAGCAGCACAGCGGGAACTGAGCAGTTCTTC
CASSTAGTEQFF
>-|TRBJ2-6|-|TRBV5-1
TGCGCCAGCAGCTTGACGGGCAGCAACTCTGGGGCCAACGTCCTGACTTTC
CASSLTGSNSGANVLTF
>TRBD2|TRBJ2-7|-|TRBV4-1
TGCGCCAGCAGCTCACAGACTAGCGGTGGCTCCTACGAGCAGTACTTC
CASSSQTSGGSYEQYF
>TRBD2|TRBJ2-5|-|TRBV13
TGTGCCAGCAGCCAAGGGTGGGTAGCGGGAGTGAGAGAGACCCAGTACTTC
CASSQGWVAGVRETQYF
>-|TRBJ2-1|-|TRBV7-3
TGTGCCAGCAGCTTAAGAGGGGCACGAGACCCACTCTACAATGAGCAGTTCTTC
CASSLRGARDPLYNEQFF
>-|TRBJ1-6|-|TRBV30
TGTGCCTGGGGAGGGAATTCACCCCTCCACTTT
CAWGGNSPLHF
>-|TRBJ2-2|-|TRBV28
TGTGCCAGCAGTCCCGTGGGGACGAACACCGGGGAGCTGTTTTTT
CASSPVGTNTGELFF
>-|TRBJ1-5|-|TRBV4-1
TGCGCCAGCAGCCGCATGGGAGTATACAATCAGCCCCAGCATTTT
CASSRMGVYNQPQHF
>-|TRBJ2-1|-|TRBV30
TGTGCCTGGAATTCGGGACGGGGGTACAATGAGCAGTTCTTC
CAWNSGRGYNEQFF
>-|TRBJ1-2|-|TRBV15
TGTGCCACCAGCAGAGGTACGAACTATGGCTACACCTTC
CATSRGTNYGYTF
>-|TRBJ1-3|once|TRBV18
TGTGCCAGCTCACCACCGACGCTTAACTCTGGAAACACCATATATTTT
CASSPPTLNSGNTIYF
>TRBD2|TRBJ2-3|-|TRBV2
TGTGCCAGCTTTCCGGGACTAGCGGGAGGGTCGCTGGATACGCAGTATTTT
CASFPGLAGGSLDTQYF
>-|TRBJ2-6|-|TRBV5-1
TGCGCCAGCAGCTTGGCCCCCGCGGGTGGGGCCAACGTCCTGACTTTC
CASSLAPAGGANVLTF
>-|TRBJ1-1|once|TRBV18
TGTGCCAGCTCACCACCTGGGGGGTTGGGCACTGAAGCTTTCTTT
CASSPPGGLGTEAFF
>-|TRBJ2-3|once|TRBV21-1
TGTGCCAGCAGCAAAACAGAGGAGGCTAGCGGGGTGGCAGATACGCAGTATTTT
CASSKTEEASGVADTQYF
>-|TRBJ1-3|-|TRBV2
TGTGCCAGCAGTGGTAATATCCAGGGAAACACCATATATTTT
CASSGNIQGNTIYF
>-|TRBJ1-2|-|TRBV3-1/TRBV3-2
TGTGCCAGCAGCCAAGATTGGCAGGGCTGGGATGGCTACACCTTC
CASSQDWQGWDGYTF
>-|TRBJ1-5|-|TRBV28
TGTGCCAGCAGTTATGACGGTATTCAGCCCCAGCATTTT
CASSYDGIQPQHF
>-|TRBJ1-2|once|TRBV28
TGTGCCAGCAGTTTACAGGGACGGGGCTACACCTTC
CASSLQGRGYTF
>TRBD1|TRBJ2-7|-|TRBV7-2
TGTGCCAGCAGCAAGGGACAGGGGGCTCCCTACGAGCAGTACTTC
CASSKGQGAPYEQYF
>-|TRBJ1-5|-|TRBV28
TGTGCCAGCAGTTTAACAGGTTGGCAGCCCCAGCATTTT
CASSLTGWQPQHF
>-|TRBJ2-7|-|TRBV27
TGTGCCAGCAGCTCACTGCCGGACACCATGAGGGAGCAGTACTTC
CASSSLPDTMREQYF
>-|TRBJ2-2|-|TRBV6-5
TGTGCCAGCAACGTAGCGCTGAACACCGGGGAGCTGTTTTTT
CASNVALNTGELFF
>-|TRBJ2-1|-|TRBV6-5
TGTGCCAGCAGTTACCCCGACCGCCGGGGCGGGTTGTTCTTC
CASSYPDRRGGLFF
>TRBD1|TRBJ2-1|-|TRBV9
TGTGCCAGCAGCGGAACAGGGGGTCAATCCTACAATGAGCAGTTCTTC
CASSGTGGQSYNEQFF
>-|TRBJ2-7|-|TRBV6-5
TGTGCCAGCAGTTACTCGGGAGCAAACTACGAGCAGTACTTC
CASSYSGANYEQYF
>-|TRBJ2-1|-|TRBV9
TGTGCCAGCAGCGTAGCCCCTCTTAGGACCACCCTGAAGGACAATGAGCAGTTCTTC
CASSVAPLRTTLKDNEQFF
>-|TRBJ1-1|-|TRBV5-1
TGCGCCAGCAGCTTGGGTACTACTGAAGCTTTCTTT
CASSLGTTEAFF
>-|TRBJ2-1|-|TRBV3-1/TRBV3-2
TGTGCCAGCAGCCAAGGGGGGGCGAGGCCGTTCTTC
CASSQGGARPFF